This T cell receptor (beta chain) comes out of a study of beta chain features in type 1 diabetes. Study-wide results and limits: For type 1 diabetes patients, VDJ junctions showed fewer insertions and more deletions. Resolution of whether HLA type affects TCRB rearrangement was not achieved here.

This clone has just a few counts. Its antigen is as yet unknown. Each donor gave one heparinised blood draw averaging around 120 mL. Sequenced material consisted of expressed TCRB transcripts (all of the isolated RNA was reverse transcribed). Here immunoSEQ multiplex PCR was the method, and the copy in TCRdb shows in-frame clones only, minus some. Here the sample spans hundreds of thousands of clones, about 12% being singletons. Germline values: CDR1 LGHNA, CDR2 YSLEER. This CDR3 spans 18 amino acids. V was clipped by 3 bases and J by 4 bases; unmatched bases: 8. The TCR comes from a man in his late teens or twenties in good health. The specimen was naive CD4+ T cells from blood. The chain has TRBV4-3 and TRBJ2-3, with TRBD2 matching over 15 bases. The CDR3 DNA sequence: TGCGCCAGCAGCCACTTGGGACTAGCGGGAGGCCCCCCAGATACGCAGTATTTT. Translated: CASSHLGLAGGPPDTQYF.